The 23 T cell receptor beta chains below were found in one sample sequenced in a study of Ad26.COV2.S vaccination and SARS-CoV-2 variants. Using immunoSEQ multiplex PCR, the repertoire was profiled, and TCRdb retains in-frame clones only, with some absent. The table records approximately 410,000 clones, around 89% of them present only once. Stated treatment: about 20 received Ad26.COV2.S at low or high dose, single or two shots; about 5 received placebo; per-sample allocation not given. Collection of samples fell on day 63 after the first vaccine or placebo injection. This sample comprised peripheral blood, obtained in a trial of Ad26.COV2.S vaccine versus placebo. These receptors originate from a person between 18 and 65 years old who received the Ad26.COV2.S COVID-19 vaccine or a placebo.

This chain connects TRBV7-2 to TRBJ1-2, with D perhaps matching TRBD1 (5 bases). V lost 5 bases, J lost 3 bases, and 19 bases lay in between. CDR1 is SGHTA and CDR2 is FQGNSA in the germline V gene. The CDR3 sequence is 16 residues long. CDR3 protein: CASSPTSGGSHYGYTF. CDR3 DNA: TGTGCCAGCAGCCCAACGTCGGGGGGATCTCACTATGGCTACACCTTC.

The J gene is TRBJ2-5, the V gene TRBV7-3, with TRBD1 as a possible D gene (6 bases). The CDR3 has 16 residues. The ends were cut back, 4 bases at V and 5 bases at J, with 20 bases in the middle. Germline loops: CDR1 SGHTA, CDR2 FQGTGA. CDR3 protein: CASSWGPVGARETQYF. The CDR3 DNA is TGTGCCAGCAGCTGGGGTCCAGTGGGGGCCCGGGAGACCCAGTACTTC.

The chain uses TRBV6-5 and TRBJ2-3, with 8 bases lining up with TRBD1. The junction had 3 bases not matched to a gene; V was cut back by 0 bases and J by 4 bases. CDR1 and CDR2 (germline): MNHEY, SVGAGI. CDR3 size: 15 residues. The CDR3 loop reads CASSYSIQGADTQYF. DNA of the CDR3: TGTGCCAGCAGTTACTCGATACAGGGGGCAGATACGCAGTATTTT.

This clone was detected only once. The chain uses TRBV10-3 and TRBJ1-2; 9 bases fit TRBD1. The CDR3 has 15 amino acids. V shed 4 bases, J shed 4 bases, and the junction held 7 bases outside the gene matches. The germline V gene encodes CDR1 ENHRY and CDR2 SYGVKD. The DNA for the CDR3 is TGTGCCATCAGTGGAAGGGACAGGGAGGCCTATGGCTACACCTTC. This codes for CAISGRDREAYGYTF.

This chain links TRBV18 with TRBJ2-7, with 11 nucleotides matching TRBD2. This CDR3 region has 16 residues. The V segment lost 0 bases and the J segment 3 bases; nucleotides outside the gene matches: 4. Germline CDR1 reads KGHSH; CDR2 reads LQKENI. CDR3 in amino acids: CASSPPLAGGFYEQYF. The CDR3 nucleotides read TGTGCCAGCTCACCACCGCTAGCGGGGGGCTTCTACGAGCAGTACTTC.

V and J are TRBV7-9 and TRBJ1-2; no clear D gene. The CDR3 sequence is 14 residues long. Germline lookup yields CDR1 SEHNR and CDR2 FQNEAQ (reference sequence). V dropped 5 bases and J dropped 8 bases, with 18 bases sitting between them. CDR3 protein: CASSSLHPLRGYTF. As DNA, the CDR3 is TGTGCCAGCAGCAGTCTACATCCCTTGAGGGGCTACACCTTC. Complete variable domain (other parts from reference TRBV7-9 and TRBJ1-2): DTGVSQNPRHKITKRGQNVTFRCDPISEHNRLYWYRQTLGQGPEFLTYFQNEAQLEKSRLLSDRFSAERPKGSFSTLEIQRTEQGDSAMYLCASSSLHPLRGYTFGSGTRLTVV.

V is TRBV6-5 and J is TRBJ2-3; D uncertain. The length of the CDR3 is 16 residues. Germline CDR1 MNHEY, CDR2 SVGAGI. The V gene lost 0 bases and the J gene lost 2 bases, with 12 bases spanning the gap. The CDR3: CASSYSVHPPTDTQYF. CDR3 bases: TGTGCCAGCAGTTACTCGGTACACCCCCCCACAGATACGCAGTATTTT.

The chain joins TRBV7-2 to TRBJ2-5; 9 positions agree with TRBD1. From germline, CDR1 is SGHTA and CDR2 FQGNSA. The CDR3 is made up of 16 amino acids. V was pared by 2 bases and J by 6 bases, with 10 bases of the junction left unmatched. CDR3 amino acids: CASSLNRGTGRQTQYF. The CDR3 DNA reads TGTGCCAGCAGCTTAAATAGGGGGACAGGGAGGCAGACCCAGTACTTC.

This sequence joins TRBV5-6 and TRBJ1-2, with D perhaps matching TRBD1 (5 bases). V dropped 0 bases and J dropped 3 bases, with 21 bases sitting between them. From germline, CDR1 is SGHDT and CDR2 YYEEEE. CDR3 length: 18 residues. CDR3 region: CASSLERAGLRGYYGYTF. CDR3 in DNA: TGTGCCAGCAGCTTGGAGAGGGCAGGGTTGCGGGGCTACTATGGCTACACCTTC.

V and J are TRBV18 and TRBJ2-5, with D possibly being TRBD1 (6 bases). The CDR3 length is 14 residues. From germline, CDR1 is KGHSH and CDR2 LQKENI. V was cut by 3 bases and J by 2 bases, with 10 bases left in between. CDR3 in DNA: TGTGCCAGCTCACCCACAGGGTTTCAAGAGACCCAGTACTTC. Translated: CASSPTGFQETQYF.

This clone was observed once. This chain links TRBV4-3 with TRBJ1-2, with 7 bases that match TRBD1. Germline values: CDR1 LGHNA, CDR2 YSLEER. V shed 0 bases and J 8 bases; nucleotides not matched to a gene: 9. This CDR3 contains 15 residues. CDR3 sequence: CASSQDPGQRSGYTF. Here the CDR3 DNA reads TGCGCCAGCAGCCAAGACCCGGGACAGCGTTCGGGCTACACCTTC.

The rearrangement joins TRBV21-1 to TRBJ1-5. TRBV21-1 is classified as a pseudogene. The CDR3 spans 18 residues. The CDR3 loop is CASSKGRLPDYSNQPQHF. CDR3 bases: TGTGCCAGCAGCAAAGGGCGGTTGCCGGACTATAGCAATCAGCCCCAGCATTTT.

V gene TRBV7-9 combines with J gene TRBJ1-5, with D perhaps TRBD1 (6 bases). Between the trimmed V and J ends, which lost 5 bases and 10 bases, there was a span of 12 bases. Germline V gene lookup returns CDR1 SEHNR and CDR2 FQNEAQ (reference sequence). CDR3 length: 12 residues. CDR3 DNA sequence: TGTGCCAGCAGCCCAGACAGGAGTCCCCAGCATTTT. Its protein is CASSPDRSPQHF.

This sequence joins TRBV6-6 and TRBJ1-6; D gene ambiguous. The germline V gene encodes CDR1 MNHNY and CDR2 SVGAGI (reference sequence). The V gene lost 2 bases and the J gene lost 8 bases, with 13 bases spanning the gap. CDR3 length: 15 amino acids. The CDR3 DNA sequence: TGTGCCAGCAGTTACGCCGCAAGGTGGGATTCACCCCTCCACTTT. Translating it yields CASSYAARWDSPLHF.

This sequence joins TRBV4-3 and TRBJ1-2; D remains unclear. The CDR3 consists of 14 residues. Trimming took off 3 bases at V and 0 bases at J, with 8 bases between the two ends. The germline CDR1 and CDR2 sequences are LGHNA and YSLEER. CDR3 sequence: CASSQNLANYGYTF. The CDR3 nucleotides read TGCGCCAGCAGCCAGAATCTAGCTAACTATGGCTACACCTTC.

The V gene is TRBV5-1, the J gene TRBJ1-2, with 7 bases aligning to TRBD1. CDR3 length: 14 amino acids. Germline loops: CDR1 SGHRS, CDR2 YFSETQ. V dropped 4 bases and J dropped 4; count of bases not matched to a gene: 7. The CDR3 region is CASSLDRDSYGYTF. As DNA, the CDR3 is TGCGCCAGCAGCCTAGACCGGGACAGCTATGGCTACACCTTC.

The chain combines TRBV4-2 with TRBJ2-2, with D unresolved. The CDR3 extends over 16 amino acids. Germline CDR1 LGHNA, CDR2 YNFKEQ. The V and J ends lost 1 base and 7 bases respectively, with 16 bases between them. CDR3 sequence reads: CASSQGGIEGHGELFF. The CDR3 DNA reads TGTGCCAGCAGCCAAGGAGGAATAGAAGGGCACGGGGAGCTGTTTTTT.

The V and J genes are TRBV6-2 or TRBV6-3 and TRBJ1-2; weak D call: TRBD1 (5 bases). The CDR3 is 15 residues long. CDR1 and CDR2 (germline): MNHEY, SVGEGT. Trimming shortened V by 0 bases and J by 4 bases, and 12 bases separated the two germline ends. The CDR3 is CASSYSKAQGYGYTF. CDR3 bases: TGTGCCAGCAGTTACTCGAAGGCCCAGGGCTATGGCTACACCTTC.

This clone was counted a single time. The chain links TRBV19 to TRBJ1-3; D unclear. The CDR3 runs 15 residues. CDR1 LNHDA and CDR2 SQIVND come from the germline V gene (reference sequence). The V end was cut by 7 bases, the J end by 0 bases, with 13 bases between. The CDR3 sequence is CASTPNSYSGNTIYF. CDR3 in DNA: TGTGCCAGTACCCCCAACAGCTACTCTGGAAACACCATATATTTT.

For the CDR3, the DNA is TGTGCCAGCAGGGCAGGGATTGGTAATTCACCCCTCCACTTT. Its protein product is CASRAGIGNSPLHF. The rearrangement links TRBV6-5 to TRBJ1-6; D is perhaps TRBD1 (5 bases). Germline V gene sequence: CDR1 MNHEY, CDR2 SVGAGI. Trimming stripped 6 bases from V and 6 bases from J, with 12 bases between. The CDR3 spans 14 residues.

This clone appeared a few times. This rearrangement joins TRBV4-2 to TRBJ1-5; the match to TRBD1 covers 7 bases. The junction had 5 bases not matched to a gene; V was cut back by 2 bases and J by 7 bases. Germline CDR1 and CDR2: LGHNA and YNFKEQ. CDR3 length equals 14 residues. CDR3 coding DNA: TGTGCCAGCAGCCAATCAACAGGGGCCCAGCCCCAGCATTTT. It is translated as CASSQSTGAQPQHF.

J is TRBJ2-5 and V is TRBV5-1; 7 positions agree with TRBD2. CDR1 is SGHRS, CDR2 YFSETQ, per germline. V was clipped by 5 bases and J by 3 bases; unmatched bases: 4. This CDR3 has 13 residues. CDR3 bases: TGCGCCAGCAGAGGCCTAGCGGAAGAGACCCAGTACTTC. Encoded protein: CASRGLAEETQYF.

CDR3 loop: CASSLRDSGGSTDTQYF. The CDR3 DNA reads TGTGCCAGCAGCTTAAGAGATAGCGGGGGAAGCACAGATACGCAGTATTTT. V usage is TRBV7-3 and J usage is TRBJ2-3, with 9 bases identical to TRBD2. Germline V gene lookup returns CDR1 SGHTA and CDR2 FQGTGA. The CDR3 spans 17 residues. The V gene end was trimmed by 1 base and the J gene end by 0 bases; junction bases not matched to a gene: 5.